The 15 T cell receptor beta chains below were found in one sample sequenced in a study of T-cell reconstitution after alpha-beta-depleted transplantation in children. Researchers prepared the TCRbeta library using unique molecular identifiers, the study reports. TCRdb reprocessed the PCR reads via MiXCR and lists one record per CDR3 protein. The table lists fewer than 250,000 distinct CDR3 sequences, approximately 8% of them singletons, with less than 8% in the top ten. This sample comprised PBMCs, mostly from graft donor cells, obtained 180 days after TCRalphabeta/CD19-depleted stem cell transplant. The receptors stem from a male patient aged 10 to 17 who had a stem cell transplant for acute lymphoblastic leukemia, so the T cells may come from the graft donor.

The table lists this clonotype with many counts. The V and J genes are TRBV7-2 and TRBJ1-1; no firm D call. Trimming cost V 5 bases and J 0 bases, with 19 bases left between them. Germline V gives CDR1 SGHTA, CDR2 FQGNSA. The CDR3 sequence is 17 residues long. The CDR3 loop reads CASSPWTLLDMNTEAFF. CDR3 DNA sequence: TGTGCCAGCAGCCCCTGGACCCTACTGGATATGAACACTGAAGCTTTCTTT.

Many counts were recorded for this clonotype. The rearrangement joins TRBV28 to TRBJ2-3, with 9 nucleotides matching TRBD1. The length of the CDR3 is 20 residues. Germline CDR1 is MDHEN and CDR2 is SYDVKM. J lost 4 bases, V lost 1 base, and 18 bases had no gene match. CDR3 DNA sequence: TGTGCCAGCAGTTTATTTCCGGGACAGGGAGGGAAGGGGTCGTCAGATACGCAGTATTTT. Translated: CASSLFPGQGGKGSSDTQYF.

This clonotype was picked up many times. The chain combines TRBV20-1 with TRBJ2-7, with 9 bases aligning to TRBD1. This CDR3 spans 13 amino acids. CDR1 DFQATT and CDR2 SNEGSKA come from the germline V gene (reference sequence). Trimming took 6 bases from V and 2 from J; bases not matched to a gene: 5. The CDR3 bases are TGCAGTGCGACCGGGACAGGGACCTACGAGCAGTACTTC. Its translation: CSATGTGTYEQYF.

This clonotype was seen repeatedly, ten times or more. The J gene is TRBJ2-3, the V gene TRBV6-1; TRBD2 aligns across 12 bases. After removal of 6 bases from V and 2 bases from J, the junction contained 9 bases not matched to a gene. CDR1 and CDR2 (germline): MNHNS, SASEGT. The CDR3 has 17 amino acids. CDR3 sequence: CASRTTSGGPFTDTQYF. CDR3 nucleotides: TGTGCCAGCAGGACGACTAGCGGGGGCCCCTTCACAGATACGCAGTATTTT.

This clonotype was found many times. This chain links TRBV29-1 with TRBJ2-6; D is possibly TRBD2 (6 bases). The length of the CDR3 is 17 residues. V was clipped by 4 bases and J by 0 bases, with 16 bases between them. The V gene's germline CDR1 is SQVTM and CDR2 ANQGSEA. This CDR3 is CSVAGGPGGSGANVLTF. DNA for the CDR3: TGCAGCGTTGCCGGAGGACCCGGGGGCTCTGGGGCCAACGTCCTGACTTTC.

This clonotype was seen many times. V and J are TRBV11-1 and TRBJ1-6; TRBD1 is a possible D gene (5 bases). Trimming removed 5 bases at V and 6 bases at J, with 11 bases between. The CDR3 runs 14 residues. Germline-derived CDR1 and CDR2 are SGHAT and FQDESV (reference sequence). Here the CDR3 reads CASSLRGGNSPLHF. The CDR3 nucleotides are TGTGCCAGCAGCCTTCGGGGGGGTAATTCACCCCTCCACTTT.

This clonotype was recorded a few times. The chain recombines TRBV20-1 with TRBJ1-1; D call uncertain. The V end lost 3 bases, the J end lost 1 base, and 9 bases lay between the germline ends. The CDR3 totals 13 residues. From germline, CDR1 is DFQATT and CDR2 SNEGSKA (reference sequence). CDR3 DNA sequence: TGCAGTGCTAGCCCCGGGCGGAACACTGAAGCTTTCTTT. Translating it yields CSASPGRNTEAFF.

This clonotype was detected many times. The V gene is TRBV20-1, the J gene TRBJ2-1; 10 bases agree with TRBD2. V dropped 6 bases and J dropped 9; count of bases not matched to a gene: 11. CDR1 is DFQATT, CDR2 SNEGSKA, per germline (reference sequence). The CDR3 is 14 amino acids. DNA of the CDR3: TGCAGTGCCCGAGGGCTAGCGGGAGCTGGTGAGCAGTTCTTC. It encodes CSARGLAGAGEQFF.

This clonotype was recorded many times. J is TRBJ1-1 and V is TRBV5-1; possibly TRBD1 for D (5 bases). The CDR3 is made up of 14 amino acids. V was cut by 4 bases and J by 0 bases, with 10 bases left in between. Germline V lookup: CDR1 SGHRS, CDR2 YFSETQ. CDR3 loop: CASSPGPVNTEAFF. The CDR3, as DNA: TGCGCCAGCAGCCCGGGACCCGTGAACACTGAAGCTTTCTTT. Full variable domain (rest looked up from reference TRBV5-1 and TRBJ1-1): KAGVTQTPRYLIKTRGQQVTLSCSPISGHRSVSWYQQTPGQGLQFLFEYFSETQRNKGNFPGRFSGRQFSNSRSEMNVSTLELGDSALYLCASSPGPVNTEAFFGQGTRLTVV.

This clonotype was recorded at least ten times. This rearrangement joins TRBV5-1 to TRBJ2-7, with D possibly being TRBD1 (6 bases). The CDR3 totals 15 residues. Deletions cut 4 bases from V and 2 bases from J, with 16 bases between. Germline V gene data show CDR1 as SGHRS and CDR2 as YFSETQ. The CDR3 DNA follows: TGCGCCAGCAGCCCGATTGGACAGCATCCCTACGAGCAGTACTTC. Protein product: CASSPIGQHPYEQYF.

The chain uses TRBV20-1 and TRBJ2-1; 10 nucleotides align to TRBD1. Germline V gives CDR1 DFQATT, CDR2 SNEGSKA (reference sequence). V gave up 2 bases and J gave up 1 base; unmatched junction bases: 5. This CDR3 spans 16 amino acids. The CDR3 here is CSARPWTGGSYNEQFF. Written as DNA, the CDR3 is TGCAGTGCTAGACCCTGGACAGGGGGGTCCTACAATGAGCAGTTCTTC.

This clonotype was detected ten times or more. The chain combines TRBV12-3 or TRBV12-4 with TRBJ2-2; no clear D. This CDR3 has 14 amino acids. Trimming shortened V by 5 bases and J by 7 bases, and 14 bases separated the two germline ends. The CDR3 sequence is CASSPPVWGGELFF. The CDR3 bases are TGTGCCAGCAGTCCCCCCGTCTGGGGCGGGGAGCTGTTTTTT.

This clonotype was counted many times. The V and J genes are TRBV7-9 and TRBJ2-1, with 8 bases identical to TRBD1. V dropped 4 bases and J dropped 1; count of bases not matched to a gene: 0. The CDR3 covers 14 residues. Germline values: CDR1 SEHNR, CDR2 FQNEAQ (reference sequence). CDR3 nucleotides: TGTGCCAGCAGCTACAGGGGGTCCTACAATGAGCAGTTCTTC. It is translated as CASSYRGSYNEQFF.

This clonotype was detected many times. J is TRBJ1-2 and V is TRBV5-6; 7 bases match TRBD1. This CDR3 comprises 14 residues. The germline gives CDR1 SGHDT, CDR2 YYEEEE. J gave up 3 bases and V 4 bases, and 6 bases lay outside the gene matches. The CDR3 sequence: CASSQGGRYYGYTF. The CDR3 bases are TGTGCCAGCAGCCAGGGGGGCCGCTACTATGGCTACACCTTC.

This clonotype came up many times. This rearrangement joins TRBV20-1 to TRBJ1-5, with 10 bases identical to TRBD1. The CDR3 is 14 residues long. V shed 5 bases, J shed 6 bases, and the junction held 7 bases outside the gene matches. Germline V gene lookup returns CDR1 DFQATT and CDR2 SNEGSKA (reference sequence). The CDR3 loop is CSAPRQGAGQPQHF. The CDR3 region has the DNA TGCAGTGCTCCCCGACAGGGGGCGGGTCAGCCCCAGCATTTT.